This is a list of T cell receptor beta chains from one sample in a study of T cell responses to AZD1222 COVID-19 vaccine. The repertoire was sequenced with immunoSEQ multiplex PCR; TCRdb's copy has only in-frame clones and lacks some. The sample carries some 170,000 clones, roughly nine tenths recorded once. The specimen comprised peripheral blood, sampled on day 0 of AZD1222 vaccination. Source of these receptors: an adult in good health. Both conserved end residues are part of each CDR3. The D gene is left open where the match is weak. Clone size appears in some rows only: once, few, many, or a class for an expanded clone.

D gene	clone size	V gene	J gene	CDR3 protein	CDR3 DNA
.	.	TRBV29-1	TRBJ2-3	CSVDTVSWGDTQYF	TGCAGCGTTGATACGGTGTCGTGGGGAGATACGCAGTATTTT
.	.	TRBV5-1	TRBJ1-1	CASSSEANTEAFF	TGCGCCAGCAGCTCAGAGGCGAACACTGAAGCTTTCTTT
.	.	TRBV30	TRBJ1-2	CAWSQLALGYTF	TGTGCCTGGAGTCAATTGGCTTTGGGCTACACCTTC
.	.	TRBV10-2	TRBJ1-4	CASTAWSRSTNEKLFF	TGCGCCAGCACTGCTTGGTCGCGGTCGACTAATGAAAAACTGTTTTTT
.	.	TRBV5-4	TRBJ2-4	CASSPSVAKNIQYF	TGTGCCAGCAGTCCGTCAGTAGCCAAAAACATTCAGTACTTC
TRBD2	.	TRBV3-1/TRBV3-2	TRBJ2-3	CASSPRIGRGADTQYF	TGTGCCAGCAGCCCTCGGATCGGGAGGGGGGCAGATACGCAGTATTTT
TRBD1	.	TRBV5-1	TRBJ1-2	CASSRGQGDDGYTF	TGCGCCAGCAGCAGGGGACAGGGAGACGATGGCTACACCTTC
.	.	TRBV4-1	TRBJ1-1	CASSQDSRDGDTEAFF	TGCGCCAGCAGCCAAGATAGCAGGGATGGCGACACTGAAGCTTTCTTT
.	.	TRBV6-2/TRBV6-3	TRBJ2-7	CASSYSSYEQYF	TGTGCCAGCAGTTATAGCTCCTACGAGCAGTACTTC
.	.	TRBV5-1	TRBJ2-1	CASSLYSYNEQFF	TGCGCCAGCAGCTTGTACTCCTACAATGAGCAGTTCTTC
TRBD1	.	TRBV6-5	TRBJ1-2	CASKLQVSRTGGYTF	TGTGCCAGCAAGCTGCAAGTTTCTCGGACAGGCGGCTACACCTTC
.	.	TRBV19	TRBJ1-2	CASSMGIQGYTNYGYTF	TGTGCCAGTAGTATGGGAATCCAGGGGTACACGAACTATGGCTACACCTTC
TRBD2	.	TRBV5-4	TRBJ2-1	CASSFTTSGDEQFF	TGTGCCAGCAGCTTTACCACTAGCGGCGATGAGCAGTTCTTC
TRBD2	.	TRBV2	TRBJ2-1	CASSTGLAGGGEQFF	TGTGCCAGCAGCACCGGACTAGCGGGAGGAGGGGAGCAGTTCTTC
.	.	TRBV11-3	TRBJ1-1	CASSPGTENTEAFF	TGTGCCAGCAGCCCTGGGACGGAAAACACTGAAGCTTTCTTT
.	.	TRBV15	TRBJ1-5	CATSRQVISNQPQHF	TGTGCCACCAGCAGACAGGTTATAAGCAATCAGCCCCAGCATTTT
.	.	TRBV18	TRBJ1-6	CASSPLPYTTNNSPLHF	TGTGCCAGCTCACCGCTTCCGTACACAACGAATAATTCACCCCTCCACTTT
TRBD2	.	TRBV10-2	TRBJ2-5	CASTSLAGANQETQYF	TGCGCCAGCACCTCCCTAGCGGGAGCAAACCAAGAGACCCAGTACTTC
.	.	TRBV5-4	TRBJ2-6	CASRTGTPSGANVLTF	TGTGCCAGCAGAACCGGGACACCCTCTGGGGCCAACGTCCTGACTTTC
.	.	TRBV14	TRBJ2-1	CASSQAGRMGEQFF	TGTGCCAGCAGCCAAGCCGGCAGGATGGGCGAGCAGTTCTTC
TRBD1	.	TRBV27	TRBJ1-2	CASSFGTGGSVYGYTF	TGTGCCAGCAGTTTCGGGACAGGGGGCTCCGTCTATGGCTACACCTTC
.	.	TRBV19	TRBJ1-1	CASSIDRGRGGEAFF	TGTGCCAGTAGTATAGATCGTGGACGGGGGGGAGAGGCTTTCTTT
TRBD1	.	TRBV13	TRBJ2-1	CASSLGFRTGSLYYNEQFF	TGTGCCAGCAGCCTGGGATTTAGGACAGGGTCCCTTTACTACAATGAGCAGTTCTTC
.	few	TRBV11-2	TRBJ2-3	CASSLWGGGTDTQYF	TGTGCCAGCAGCTTATGGGGCGGAGGGACAGATACGCAGTATTTT
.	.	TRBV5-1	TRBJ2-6	CASSLYGRGILSGANVLTF	TGCGCCAGCAGCTTGTACGGGCGGGGAATTCTCTCTGGGGCCAACGTCCTGACTTTC
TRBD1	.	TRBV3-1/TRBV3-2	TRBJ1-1	CASSLGTGSPEAFF	TGTGCCAGCAGCCTCGGGACAGGGAGCCCTGAAGCTTTCTTT
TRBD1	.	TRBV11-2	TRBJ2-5	CASSLGTDAQETQYF	TGTGCCAGCAGTCTTGGGACAGATGCCCAAGAGACCCAGTACTTC
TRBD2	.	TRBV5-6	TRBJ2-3	CASSGGTSGRGADTQYF	TGTGCCAGCAGCGGGGGGACTAGCGGGAGAGGAGCAGATACGCAGTATTTT
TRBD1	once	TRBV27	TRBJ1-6	CASSPRDRGRQSPLHF	TGTGCCAGCAGTCCCCGGGACAGGGGACGGCAATCACCCCTCCACTTT
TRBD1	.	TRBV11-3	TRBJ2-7	CASSSYGTGGGYEQYF	TGTGCCAGCAGCTCCTACGGGACAGGGGGAGGCTACGAGCAGTACTTC
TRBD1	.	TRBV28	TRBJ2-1	CASSLAGGSSYNEQFF	TGTGCCAGCAGTCTCGCAGGGGGAAGCTCCTACAATGAGCAGTTCTTC
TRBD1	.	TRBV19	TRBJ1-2	CASKLDRGNVYGYTF	TGTGCCAGTAAATTGGACAGGGGTAATGTCTATGGCTACACCTTC
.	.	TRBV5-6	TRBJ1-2	CASSLGQNNYGYTF	TGTGCCAGCAGCTTGGGACAGAATAACTATGGCTACACCTTC
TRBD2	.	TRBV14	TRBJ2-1	CASSQMTSGYNEQFF	TGTGCCAGCAGCCAGATGACTAGCGGATACAATGAGCAGTTCTTC
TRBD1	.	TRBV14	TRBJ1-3	CASSQGQGAGNTIYF	TGTGCCAGCAGCCAAGGGCAGGGGGCTGGAAACACCATATATTTT
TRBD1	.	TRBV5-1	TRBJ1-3	CASSQRGTGAGNTIYF	TGCGCCAGCAGCCAGCGCGGGACAGGGGCTGGAAACACCATATATTTT
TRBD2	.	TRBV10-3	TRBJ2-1	CATRTIAGGGNEQFF	TGTGCCACCAGAACAATAGCGGGAGGGGGCAATGAGCAGTTCTTC
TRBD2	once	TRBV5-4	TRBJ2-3	CASSEGLLGPDTQYF	TGTGCCAGCAGCGAGGGACTATTGGGGCCAGATACGCAGTATTTT
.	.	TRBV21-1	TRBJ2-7	CASSKGGRGYEQYF	TGTGCCAGCAGCAAAGGAGGCAGGGGTTACGAGCAGTACTTC
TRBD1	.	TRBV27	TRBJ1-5	CASSFYGQGKSQPQHF	TGTGCCAGCAGTTTCTATGGACAGGGAAAGAGTCAGCCCCAGCATTTT